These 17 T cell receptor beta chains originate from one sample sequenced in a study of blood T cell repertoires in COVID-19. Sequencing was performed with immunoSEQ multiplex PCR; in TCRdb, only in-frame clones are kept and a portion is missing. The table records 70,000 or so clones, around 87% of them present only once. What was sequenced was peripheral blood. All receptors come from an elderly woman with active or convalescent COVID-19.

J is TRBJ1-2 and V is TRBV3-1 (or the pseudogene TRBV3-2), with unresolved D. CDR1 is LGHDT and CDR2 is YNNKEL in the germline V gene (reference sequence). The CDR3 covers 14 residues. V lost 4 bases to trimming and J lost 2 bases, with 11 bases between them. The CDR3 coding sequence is TGTGCCAGCAGCCTCACGACAAGCAACTATGGCTACACCTTC. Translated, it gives CASSLTTSNYGYTF.

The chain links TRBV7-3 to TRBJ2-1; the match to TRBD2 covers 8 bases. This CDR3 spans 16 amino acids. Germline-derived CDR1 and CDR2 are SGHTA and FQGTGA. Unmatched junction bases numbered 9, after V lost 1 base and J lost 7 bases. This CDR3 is CASSLNPGGAGNEQFF. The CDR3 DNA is TGTGCCAGCAGCTTAAACCCCGGGGGGGCAGGTAATGAGCAGTTCTTC.

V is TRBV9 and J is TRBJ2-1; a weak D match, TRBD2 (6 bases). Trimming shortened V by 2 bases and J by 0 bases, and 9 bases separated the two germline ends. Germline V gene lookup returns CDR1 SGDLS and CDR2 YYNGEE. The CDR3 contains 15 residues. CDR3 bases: TGTGCCAGCAGCGTCCGGGGGAGCTCCTACAATGAGCAGTTCTTC. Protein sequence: CASSVRGSSYNEQFF.

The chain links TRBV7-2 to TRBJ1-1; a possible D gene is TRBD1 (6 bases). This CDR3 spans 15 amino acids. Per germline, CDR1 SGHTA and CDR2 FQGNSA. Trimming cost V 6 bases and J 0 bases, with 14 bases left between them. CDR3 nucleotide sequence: TGTGCCAGCAGAGGGGGGGTTTCGATGAACACTGAAGCTTTCTTT. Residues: CASRGGVSMNTEAFF.

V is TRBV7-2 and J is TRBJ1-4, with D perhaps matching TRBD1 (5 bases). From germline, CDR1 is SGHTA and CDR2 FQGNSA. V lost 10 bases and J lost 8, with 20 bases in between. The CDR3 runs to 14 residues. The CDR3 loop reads CATAKTGGREKLFF. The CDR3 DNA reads TGTGCCACAGCTAAAACCGGGGGACGCGAAAAACTGTTTTTT.

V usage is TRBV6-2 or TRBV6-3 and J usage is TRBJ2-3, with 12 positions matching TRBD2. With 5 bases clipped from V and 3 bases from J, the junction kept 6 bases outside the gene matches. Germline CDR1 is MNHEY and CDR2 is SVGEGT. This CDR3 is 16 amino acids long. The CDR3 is CASSPRTSGATDTQYF. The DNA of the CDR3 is TGTGCCAGCAGTCCCCGGACTAGCGGGGCAACAGATACGCAGTATTTT.

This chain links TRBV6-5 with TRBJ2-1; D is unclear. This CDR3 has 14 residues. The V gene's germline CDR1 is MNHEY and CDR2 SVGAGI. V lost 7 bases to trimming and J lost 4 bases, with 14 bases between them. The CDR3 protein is CASTRGSLYNEQFF. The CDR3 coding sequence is TGTGCCAGCACTCGTGGCTCCCTGTACAATGAGCAGTTCTTC.

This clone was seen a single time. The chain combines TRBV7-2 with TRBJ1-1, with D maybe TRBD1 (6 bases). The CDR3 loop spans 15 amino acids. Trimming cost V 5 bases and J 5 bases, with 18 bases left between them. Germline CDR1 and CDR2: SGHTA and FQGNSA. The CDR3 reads CASSPSVGGSTEAFF. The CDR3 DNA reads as TGTGCCAGCAGCCCCTCAGTTGGGGGCTCTACTGAAGCTTTCTTT.

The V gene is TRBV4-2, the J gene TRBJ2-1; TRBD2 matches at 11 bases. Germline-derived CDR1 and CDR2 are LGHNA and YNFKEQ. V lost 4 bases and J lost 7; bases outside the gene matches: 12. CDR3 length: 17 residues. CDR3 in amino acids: CASSPQISGGASNEQFF. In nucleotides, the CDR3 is TGTGCCAGCAGCCCTCAAATTAGCGGGGGGGCCTCGAATGAGCAGTTCTTC.

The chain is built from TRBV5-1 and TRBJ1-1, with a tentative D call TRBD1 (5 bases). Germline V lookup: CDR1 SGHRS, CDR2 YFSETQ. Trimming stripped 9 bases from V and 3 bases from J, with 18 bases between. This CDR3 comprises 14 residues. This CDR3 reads CATSAGQGHTEAFF. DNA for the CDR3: TGCGCCACCTCAGCGGGGCAGGGTCACACTGAAGCTTTCTTT.

CDR3 residues: CASSQGGGWVAEAFF. The CDR3 nucleotides are TGCGCCAGCAGCCAAGGGGGGGGTTGGGTGGCTGAAGCTTTCTTT. The V gene is TRBV4-3, the J gene TRBJ1-1; D perhaps matches TRBD1 (5 bases). V was shortened by 1 base and J by 6 bases, with 15 bases between the two germline ends. The CDR3 is 15 amino acids. Germline CDR1 reads LGHNA; CDR2 reads YSLEER.

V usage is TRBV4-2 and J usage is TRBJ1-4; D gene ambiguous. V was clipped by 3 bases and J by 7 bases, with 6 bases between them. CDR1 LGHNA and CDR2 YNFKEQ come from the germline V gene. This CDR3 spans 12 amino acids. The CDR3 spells CASSQRVEKLFF. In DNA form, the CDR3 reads TGTGCCAGCAGCCAGAGGGTTGAAAAACTGTTTTTT.

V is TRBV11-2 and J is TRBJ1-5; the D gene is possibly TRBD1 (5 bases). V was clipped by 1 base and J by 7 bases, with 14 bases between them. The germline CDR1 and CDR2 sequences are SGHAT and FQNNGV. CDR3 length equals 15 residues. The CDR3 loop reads CASSLGQGARQPQHF. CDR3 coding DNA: TGTGCCAGCAGCTTAGGGCAAGGGGCAAGACAGCCCCAGCATTTT. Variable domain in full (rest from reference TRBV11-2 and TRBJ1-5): EAGVAQSPRYKIIEKRQSVAFWCNPISGHATLYWYQQILGQGPKLLIQFQNNGVVDDSQLPKDRFSAERLKGVDSTLKIQPAKLEDSAVYLCASSLGQGARQPQHFGDGTRLSIL.

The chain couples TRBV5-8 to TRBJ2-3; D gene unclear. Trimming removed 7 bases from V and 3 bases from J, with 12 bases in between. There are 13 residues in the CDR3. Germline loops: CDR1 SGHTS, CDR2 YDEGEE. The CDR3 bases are TGTGCCAGCGGCGCCAGGCGTACAGATACGCAGTATTTT. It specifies CASGARRTDTQYF.

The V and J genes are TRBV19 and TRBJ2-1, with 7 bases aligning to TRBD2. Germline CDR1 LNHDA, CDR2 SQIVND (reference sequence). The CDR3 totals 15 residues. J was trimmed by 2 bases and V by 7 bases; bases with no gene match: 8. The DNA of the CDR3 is TGTGCCAGTACCCTGGGCGGGGGTCCCTACAATGAGCAGTTCTTC. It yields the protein CASTLGGGPYNEQFF.

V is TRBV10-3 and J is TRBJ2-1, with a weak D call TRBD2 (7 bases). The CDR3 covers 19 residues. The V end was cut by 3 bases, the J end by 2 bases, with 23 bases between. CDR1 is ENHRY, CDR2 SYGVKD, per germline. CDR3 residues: CAISEEGGGALSAYNEQFF. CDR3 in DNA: TGTGCCATCAGTGAAGAAGGTGGGGGGGCCCTCTCCGCCTACAATGAGCAGTTCTTC.

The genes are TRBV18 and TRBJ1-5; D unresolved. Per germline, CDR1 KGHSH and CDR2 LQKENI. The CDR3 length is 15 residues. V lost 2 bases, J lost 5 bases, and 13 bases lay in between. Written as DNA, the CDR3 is TGTGCCAGCTCACCAGAAAGGAATCGGGATCAGCCCCAGCATTTT. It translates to CASSPERNRDQPQHF.